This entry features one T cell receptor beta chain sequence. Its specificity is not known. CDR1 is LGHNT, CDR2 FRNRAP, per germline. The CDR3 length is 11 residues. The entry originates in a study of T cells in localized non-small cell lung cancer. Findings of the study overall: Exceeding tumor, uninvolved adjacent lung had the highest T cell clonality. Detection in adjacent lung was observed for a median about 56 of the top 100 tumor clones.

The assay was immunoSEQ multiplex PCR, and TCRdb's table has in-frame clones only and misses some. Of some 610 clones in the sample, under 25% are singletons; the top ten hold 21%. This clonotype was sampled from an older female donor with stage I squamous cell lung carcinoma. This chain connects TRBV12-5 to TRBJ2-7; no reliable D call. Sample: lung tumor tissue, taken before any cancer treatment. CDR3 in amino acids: CATWDPYEQYF. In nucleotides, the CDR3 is TGTGCCACCTGGGATCCCTACGAGCAGTACTTC.